A selection of T cell receptor beta chains follows, all from one sample in a study of blood T cell repertoires in COVID-19. Method: immunoSEQ multiplex PCR; TCRdb's copy keeps in-frame clones and lacks some. There are around 700,000 clones in the sample; around 89% occur only once, and approximately 0.3% lies in the top ten. Material for sequencing was peripheral blood. The origin of the receptors is a woman aged 18 to 35 with acute or convalescent COVID-19. Each CDR3 is given with its conserved first and last residue. The D gene is left open where the match is weak. Not all rows give a size; the values are once, few, many and, for expanded clones, a class.

TRBV20-1	NA	TRBJ2-4	NA	TGCAGTGCTAGTAGGCGCGGGGTAATAGCCAAAAACATTCAGTACTTC	CSASRRGVIAKNIQYF
TRBV20-1	NA	TRBJ1-2	NA	TGCAGTGCTGTCACTAACTATGGCTACACCTTC	CSAVTNYGYTF
TRBV7-2	TRBD1	TRBJ2-7	NA	TGTGCCAGCAGCTTGGCCGGGACAGGGGCCATGAGCTCCTACGAGCAGTACTTC	CASSLAGTGAMSSYEQYF
TRBV2	TRBD1	TRBJ2-2	NA	TGTGCCAGCTTATGGGACAGTAACACCGGGGAGCTGTTTTTT	CASLWDSNTGELFF
TRBV23-1	NA	TRBJ1-1	NA	TGCGCCAGCAGTCAATCCTCAATAGGACGGAGGGTGAACACTGAAGCTTTCTTT	CASSQSSIGRRVNTEAFF
TRBV10-1	TRBD2	TRBJ2-3	NA	TGCGCCATCGCGGGACTAGCGGGGGTAGCTTCTAGCACAGATACGCAGTATTTT	CAIAGLAGVASSTDTQYF
TRBV7-3	TRBD1	TRBJ2-5	once	TGTGCCAGCAGCCCCCAGGGGGCGGTAGAGACCCAGTACTTC	CASSPQGAVETQYF
TRBV4-2	NA	TRBJ1-1	NA	TGTGCCAGCAGCCAAGGTGAACTTACTGAAGCTTTCTTT	CASSQGELTEAFF
TRBV9	NA	TRBJ2-7	NA	TGTGCCAGCAGCAAAAACAGCTACGAGCAGTACTTC	CASSKNSYEQYF
TRBV6-2/TRBV6-3	NA	TRBJ2-7	NA	TGTGCCAGCAGTTACGCGGACATTTCCTACGAGCAGTACTTC	CASSYADISYEQYF
TRBV4-3	NA	TRBJ1-3	NA	TGCGCCAGCAGCCAAGACCCGGTGAGAAATGGAAACACCATATATTTT	CASSQDPVRNGNTIYF
TRBV11-2	TRBD1	TRBJ1-1	NA	TGTGCCAGCAGCTCCTCGACAGGGGACACTGAAGCTTTCTTT	CASSSSTGDTEAFF
TRBV29-1	TRBD1	TRBJ1-2	once	TGCAGCGTTTTGACAGGGGACTATGGCTACACCTTC	CSVLTGDYGYTF
TRBV9	NA	TRBJ2-2	NA	TGTGCCAGCAGCTCCAAACCCGGACAACCAACAGGCGGGGAGCTGTTTTTT	CASSSKPGQPTGGELFF
TRBV27	TRBD1	TRBJ2-7	NA	TGTGCCAGCAGTCCCCTGTTCCGGGACAGGGGCCACGAGCAGTACTTC	CASSPLFRDRGHEQYF
TRBV29-1	NA	TRBJ1-2	NA	TGCAGCGTTACTCTGGGCGTCTATGGCTACACCTTC	CSVTLGVYGYTF
TRBV6-6	NA	TRBJ1-2	NA	TGTGCCAGCACCCCGGGGGGAGGCTATGGCTACACCTTC	CASTPGGGYGYTF
TRBV19	NA	TRBJ1-1	NA	TGTGCCAGTAGTATAAGCTTGAACACTGAAGCTTTCTTT	CASSISLNTEAFF
TRBV6-5	NA	TRBJ1-2	NA	TGTGCCAGCAGTTATTCCGAACAGTATGGCTACACCTTC	CASSYSEQYGYTF
TRBV7-2	TRBD2	TRBJ2-5	NA	TGTGCCAGCAGCTTAGGACTAGCGGGGGGGGAGACCCAGTACTTC	CASSLGLAGGETQYF
TRBV13	TRBD1	TRBJ1-4	NA	TGTGCCAGCAGCTCCGGGACAGGGAGCGAAAAACTGTTTTTT	CASSSGTGSEKLFF
TRBV4-3	NA	TRBJ1-2	NA	TGCGCCAGCAGCCAAGATTTCAGGGGAAGTGGCTACACCTTC	CASSQDFRGSGYTF
TRBV7-6	TRBD1	TRBJ1-3	once	TGTGCCAGCAGCTTAGCGAGCTCCCAGGGACAGGGGGCATATTTT	CASSLASSQGQGAYF
TRBV6-5	TRBD1	TRBJ2-3	NA	TGTGCCAGCAGCGGGACAGGGATAAGCACAGATACGCAGTATTTT	CASSGTGISTDTQYF
TRBV19	NA	TRBJ1-5	once	TGTGCCAGTAGACAGATTAGCAATCAGCCCCAGCATTTT	CASRQISNQPQHF
TRBV9	NA	TRBJ2-3	NA	TGTGCCAGCAGCCCCGGAGTCACAGATACGCAGTATTTT	CASSPGVTDTQYF
TRBV24-1	TRBD1	TRBJ2-3	NA	TGTGCCACCAGTGACCCCGGGACAGGGACCTCGGGGGGGCAGTATTTT	CATSDPGTGTSGGQYF
TRBV5-6	NA	TRBJ1-5	few	TGTGCCAGCAGCTCGGGAGGGTACAATCAGCCCCAGCATTTT	CASSSGGYNQPQHF
TRBV25-1	TRBD1	TRBJ1-2	NA	TGTGCCAGCAGCAAGGGGGCTTATGGCTACACCTTC	CASSKGAYGYTF
TRBV2	TRBD2	TRBJ2-1	NA	TGTGTCAGGGAGGGGAATGAGCAGTTCTTC	CVREGNEQFF
TRBV9	TRBD1	TRBJ2-2	NA	TGTGCCAGCAGCGTACAGGGGGCGCGGGGCACCGGGGAGCTGTTTTTT	CASSVQGARGTGELFF
TRBV3-1/TRBV3-2	NA	TRBJ1-6	NA	TGTGCCAGCAGCCAAGCAGACATCTATAATTCACCCCTCCACTTT	CASSQADIYNSPLHF
TRBV15	TRBD2	TRBJ2-7	once	TGTGCCACCACGGGGACTAGCGCTTACGAGCAGTACTTC	CATTGTSAYEQYF
TRBV19	NA	TRBJ2-1	NA	TGTGCCAGTAGTATTGGGCCGGGAGAGAGCTCCTACAATGAGCAGTTCTTC	CASSIGPGESSYNEQFF
TRBV5-1	TRBD1	TRBJ1-1	NA	TGCGCCAGCAGCTTACATTCGACAGGGGGCTACCTTTCAGGCACTGAAGCTTTCTTT	CASSLHSTGGYLSGTEAFF
TRBV7-9	TRBD1	TRBJ1-3	NA	TGTGCCAGCAGGTCCTTCCAGGGGGAATTCTCTGGAAACACCATATATTTT	CASRSFQGEFSGNTIYF
TRBV28	NA	TRBJ1-3	NA	TGTGCCAGCGCACTTGGAAACACCATATATTTT	CASALGNTIYF
TRBV9	NA	TRBJ1-1	NA	TGTGCCAGCAGCGTAGGGTTTACGGGGGTTGAAGCTTTCTTT	CASSVGFTGVEAFF
TRBV19	NA	TRBJ2-1	NA	TGTGCCAGTAGTCGAGGGCGTGAGCAGTTCTTC	CASSRGREQFF
TRBV6-6	NA	TRBJ2-3	few	TGTGCCAGCAGTTTCCAACTTTCAGATACGCAGTATTTT	CASSFQLSDTQYF
TRBV20-1	TRBD2	TRBJ2-1	NA	TGCAGTGCTAGTGGGGGGGTGGGCAATGAGCAGTTCTTC	CSASGGVGNEQFF
TRBV27	NA	TRBJ1-1	NA	TGTGCCAGCAGCCGACAGGATCCTAGCGAAGCTTTCTTT	CASSRQDPSEAFF
TRBV5-1	NA	TRBJ1-4	NA	TGCGCCAGCAAGTACGGGGAAACTAATGAAAAACTGTTTTTT	CASKYGETNEKLFF
TRBV6-5	TRBD1	TRBJ1-1	NA	TGTGCCAGCAGTTACGCCCCGACAGGGTACACTGAAGCTTTCTTT	CASSYAPTGYTEAFF